Below are 6 T cell receptor beta chains sequenced from a single sample in a study of neurological immune-mediated disorders. TCRdb passed the 5' RACE reads through MiXCR, listing each CDR3 protein once. The sample contains 70,000 to 90,000 distinct CDR3 sequences, 4% to 6% of which appear only once. Specimen: PBMCs. The receptor source for this set is a woman aged 25 to 39 with multiple sclerosis.

This clonotype turned up a few times. A junction end diverges from the germline sequence, so it may reflect a read error. V is TRBV20-1 and J is TRBJ1-6, with a tentative D call TRBD1 (6 bases). Germline loops: CDR1 DFQATT, CDR2 SNEGSKA (reference sequence). This CDR3 spans 13 amino acids. The CDR3 DNA follows: TGCAGTGCGACCGGAGGGGGTCATTCAACCCTCAACTTT. Translation gives CSATGGGHSTLNF.

This clonotype showed up just a few times. The CDR3 DNA sequence: TGTGCCAGCAGTTTGAGGGGGAGCCGCTCTGGGGCCAACGTCCTGACTTTC. Its translation: CASSLRGSRSGANVLTF. The rearrangement uses TRBV6-5 and TRBJ2-6, with a possible D match to TRBD1 (6 bases). Germline V gene sequence: CDR1 MNHEY, CDR2 SVGAGI. This CDR3 is 17 amino acids long. V lost 4 bases to trimming and J lost 0 bases, with 13 bases between them.

This clonotype was found many times. The V gene is TRBV18, the J gene TRBJ2-5; D is unclear. There are 16 residues in the CDR3. V was shortened by 0 bases and J by 0 bases, with 11 bases between the two germline ends. Germline CDR1 KGHSH, CDR2 LQKENI. The CDR3 here is CASSPPGSAYQETQYF. DNA for the CDR3: TGTGCCAGCTCACCACCGGGGTCGGCGTACCAAGAGACCCAGTACTTC.

V is TRBV7-9 and J is TRBJ1-1; no definite D call. The germline V gene encodes CDR1 SEHNR and CDR2 FQNEAQ (reference sequence). The ends were cut back, 8 bases at V and 1 base at J, with 14 bases in the middle. The length of the CDR3 is 14 residues. This CDR3 is CASGGGFTNTEAFF. Here the CDR3 DNA reads TGTGCCAGCGGAGGAGGGTTTACGAACACTGAAGCTTTCTTT.

This sequence joins TRBV10-3 and TRBJ2-7; perhaps TRBD1 as D (6 bases). The V end was cut by 8 bases, the J end by 0 bases, with 8 bases between. The CDR3 contains 12 residues. Germline values: CDR1 ENHRY, CDR2 SYGVKD. CDR3 sequence reads: CAIGDTSYEQYF. The DNA of the CDR3 is TGTGCCATCGGGGACACCTCCTACGAGCAGTACTTC.

At least ten counts were recorded for this clonotype. The chain uses TRBV5-1 and TRBJ1-4; D is ambiguous. Per germline, CDR1 SGHRS and CDR2 YFSETQ. Trimming stripped 1 base from V and 8 bases from J, with 9 bases between. The CDR3 runs 13 residues. CDR3 loop: CASSLTVGEKLFF. The CDR3 coding sequence is TGCGCCAGCAGCTTGACGGTGGGAGAAAAACTGTTTTTT.